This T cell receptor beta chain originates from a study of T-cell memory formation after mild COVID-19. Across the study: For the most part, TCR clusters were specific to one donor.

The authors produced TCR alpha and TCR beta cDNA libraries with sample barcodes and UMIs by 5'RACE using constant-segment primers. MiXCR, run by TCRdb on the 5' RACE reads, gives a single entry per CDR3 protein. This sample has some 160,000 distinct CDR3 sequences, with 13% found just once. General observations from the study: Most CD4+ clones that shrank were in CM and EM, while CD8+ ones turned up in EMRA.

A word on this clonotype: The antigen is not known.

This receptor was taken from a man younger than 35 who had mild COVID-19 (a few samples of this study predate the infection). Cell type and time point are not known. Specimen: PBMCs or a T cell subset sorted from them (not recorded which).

CDR3 loop: CASSRKQETNEKLFF. In DNA, the CDR3 is TGCGCCAGCAGCCGTAAACAGGAGACTAATGAAAAACTGTTTTTT. This chain connects TRBV5-1 to TRBJ1-4, with a possible D match to TRBD1 (5 bases). The CDR3 loop spans 15 amino acids. CDR1 and CDR2 from the germline V gene are SGHRS and YFSETQ. V was pared by 4 bases and J by 2 bases, with 12 bases between.